The 27 T cell receptor beta chains below all came from one sample that was sequenced in a study of T cell responses to AZD1222 COVID-19 vaccine. Clones were read by immunoSEQ multiplex PCR, and TCRdb kept only the in-frame ones, dropping some. The data hold 95,000 to 150,000 clones, with around 92% observed a single time. The sample consisted of peripheral blood, taken on day 0 of AZD1222 vaccination. The receptors were gathered from an adult in good health.

This clone was found a few times. This chain connects TRBV4-1 to TRBJ1-4, with unresolved D. The CDR3 length is 16 residues. Trimming removed 6 bases at V and 3 bases at J, with 17 bases between. CDR1 MGHRA and CDR2 YSYEKL come from the germline V gene. CDR3 region: CASRGRGAFPNEKLFF. The CDR3 coding sequence is TGCGCCAGCAGAGGGAGAGGAGCCTTTCCTAATGAAAAACTGTTTTTT.

V usage is TRBV9 and J usage is TRBJ2-1, with 10 bases fitting TRBD2. CDR3 length: 16 amino acids. Trimming at V came to 0 bases and at J to 4 bases, leaving 4 bases not matched to a gene. Per the germline V gene, CDR1 is SGDLS and CDR2 is YYNGEE. The CDR3 DNA reads as TGTGCCAGCAGCGTAGACGGACTAGCGGATTACAATGAGCAGTTCTTC. It yields the protein CASSVDGLADYNEQFF.

This chain joins TRBV7-2 and TRBJ1-2; no reliable D call. Germline CDR1 and CDR2: SGHTA and FQGNSA. Trimming removed 8 bases at V and 3 bases at J, with 13 bases between. This CDR3 spans 13 amino acids. The CDR3 here is CASGEIGYYGYTF. Here the CDR3 DNA reads TGTGCCAGCGGGGAGATAGGGTACTATGGCTACACCTTC.

The CDR3 reads CASSHLWDNNYEQYF. CDR3 coding DNA: TGTGCCAGCAGCCATTTATGGGACAACAATTACGAGCAGTACTTC. The chain links TRBV13 to TRBJ2-7; perhaps TRBD1 as D (6 bases). The ends were cut back, 5 bases at V and 4 bases at J, with 18 bases in the middle. CDR1 is PRHDT, CDR2 FYEKMQ, per germline (reference sequence). The CDR3 extends over 15 amino acids.

This clone was counted a few times. The V and J genes are TRBV7-8 and TRBJ2-5; D uncertain. There are 13 residues in the CDR3. Trimming pared 5 bases from V and 5 bases from J, leaving 12 bases between. Per the germline V gene, CDR1 is SGHVS and CDR2 is FQNEAQ. CDR3 bases: TGTGCCAGCAGCCCCCCTATCCAGGAGACCCAGTACTTC. Encoded protein: CASSPPIQETQYF.

The V and J genes are TRBV7-9 and TRBJ2-1, with 10 bases matching TRBD2. After removal of 3 bases from V and 5 bases from J, the junction contained 4 bases not matched to a gene. The V gene's germline CDR1 is SEHNR and CDR2 FQNEAQ (reference sequence). The CDR3 length is 15 residues. This CDR3 reads CASSFERGGNNEQFF. Here the CDR3 DNA reads TGTGCCAGCAGCTTTGAGCGGGGGGGAAACAATGAGCAGTTCTTC.

This chain connects TRBV5-6 to TRBJ2-7, with TRBD1 matching over 8 bases. CDR1 and CDR2 from the germline V gene are SGHDT and YYEEEE. The CDR3 consists of 13 residues. V trimming: 9 bases; J trimming: 2 bases; junction bases outside the gene matches: 7. The CDR3 reads CATSTGDTYEQYF. The CDR3 DNA sequence: TGTGCCACTTCGACAGGGGATACCTACGAGCAGTACTTC.

This sequence joins TRBV6-2 or TRBV6-3 and TRBJ2-7; 8 bases match TRBD2. Germline CDR1 and CDR2: MNHEY and SVGEGT. V gave up 5 bases and J gave up 3 bases; unmatched junction bases: 12. The CDR3 is 16 residues long. CDR3 sequence: CASSPTDFTSGYEQYF. The CDR3 nucleotides read TGTGCCAGCAGTCCCACGGACTTTACTAGCGGCTACGAGCAGTACTTC.

The chain employs TRBV5-6 and TRBJ1-1; D gene uncertain. Germline CDR1 and CDR2: SGHDT and YYEEEE. This CDR3 has 12 amino acids. Trimming stripped 0 bases from V and 10 bases from J, with 10 bases between. The CDR3 DNA reads TGTGCCAGCAGCTTGGCGGGGAGCCGAGCTTTCTTT. It encodes CASSLAGSRAFF. The entire variable domain, with the rest obtained from reference TRBV5-6 and TRBJ1-1, is as follows: DAGVTQSPTHLIKTRGQQVTLRCSPKSGHDTVSWYQQALGQGPQFIFQYYEEEERQRGNFPDRFSGHQFPNYSSELNVNALLLGDSALYLCASSLAGSRAFFGQGTRLTVV.

The chain couples TRBV12-3 or TRBV12-4 to TRBJ2-7, with 7 bases identical to TRBD1. Trimming took 6 bases from V and 6 from J; bases not matched to a gene: 8. This CDR3 has 13 residues. In nucleotides, the CDR3 is TGTGCCAGCAGCCCCCTCGGGACAGTCGAGCAGTACTTC. It yields the protein CASSPLGTVEQYF.

This chain uses TRBV30 with TRBJ1-1; the D is unclear. Germline V gives CDR1 GTSNPN, CDR2 SVGIG (reference sequence). V dropped 6 bases and J dropped 5 bases, with 7 bases sitting between them. The CDR3 has 10 residues. CDR3 residues: CACTRTEAFF. In DNA, the CDR3 is TGTGCCTGTACGAGGACTGAAGCTTTCTTT. The entire variable domain, with the rest obtained from reference TRBV30 and TRBJ1-1, is as follows: SQTIHQWPATLVQPVGSPLSLECTVEGTSNPNLYWYRQAAGRGLQLLFYSVGIGQISSEVPQNLSASRPQDRQFILSSKKLLLSDSGFYLCACTRTEAFFGQGTRLTVV.

The rearrangement joins TRBV7-2 to TRBJ2-3; tentative D call: TRBD1 (5 bases). Germline V gene sequence: CDR1 SGHTA, CDR2 FQGNSA. V was shortened by 1 base and J by 1 base, with 9 bases between the two germline ends. CDR3 size: 15 residues. CDR3 amino acids: CASSLEGFRTDTQYF. The CDR3 DNA reads as TGTGCCAGCAGCTTAGAGGGGTTCCGCACAGATACGCAGTATTTT.

This clone was picked up a small number of times. V gene TRBV7-8 combines with J gene TRBJ1-4, with 9 bases aligning to TRBD1. The CDR3 extends over 15 amino acids. Germline trimming cut 1 base from V and 10 bases from J; bases unmatched to any gene: 7. Germline V CDR1 and CDR2: SGHVS, FQNEAQ. CDR3 loop: CASSLEAQGAGKLFF. CDR3 sequence (DNA): TGTGCCAGCAGCTTAGAGGCACAGGGGGCGGGAAAACTGTTTTTT.

The J gene is TRBJ1-4, the V gene TRBV18, with 7 bases aligning to TRBD1. This CDR3 has 15 amino acids. Trimming took 2 bases from V and 5 from J; bases not matched to a gene: 5. The germline V gene encodes CDR1 KGHSH and CDR2 LQKENI. The DNA for the CDR3 is TGTGCCAGCTCACCAATAGGGACAGTGAATGAAAAACTGTTTTTT. Its protein is CASSPIGTVNEKLFF.

The V gene is TRBV2, the J gene TRBJ1-2; D is undetermined. V was trimmed by 4 bases and J by 4 bases, leaving 10 bases between them. Germline V gives CDR1 SNHLY, CDR2 FYNNEI. The CDR3 length is 13 residues. CDR3: CASSVSGFYGYTF. In nucleotides, the CDR3 is TGTGCCAGCAGTGTATCCGGATTCTATGGCTACACCTTC.

This clone appeared once. The CDR3 DNA reads TGTGCCAGCAGCTCTAGACCGATTGAGCAGTTCTTC. This sequence encodes CASSSRPIEQFF. This sequence joins TRBV9 and TRBJ2-1; no firm D call. Trimming removed 4 bases at V and 9 bases at J, with 11 bases between. CDR3 length equals 12 residues. Per germline, CDR1 SGDLS and CDR2 YYNGEE.

V usage is TRBV5-1 and J usage is TRBJ2-1, with 8 nucleotides matching TRBD1. The germline CDR1 and CDR2 sequences are SGHRS and YFSETQ. The CDR3 is 16 residues long. Unmatched junction bases numbered 12, after V lost 4 bases and J lost 6 bases. CDR3 in amino acids: CASSRGGEQGGNEQFF. DNA for the CDR3: TGCGCCAGCAGCCGGGGTGGGGAACAGGGGGGCAATGAGCAGTTCTTC.

The chain uses TRBV15 and TRBJ2-3; no clear D gene. The CDR3 extends over 12 amino acids. Trimming cost V 3 bases and J 6 bases, with 7 bases left between them. Per the germline V gene, CDR1 is LNHNV and CDR2 is YYDKDF (reference sequence). The CDR3 region has the DNA TGTGCCACCAGCAGGAATTCCGATACGCAGTATTTT. Translating gives CATSRNSDTQYF.

The chain recombines TRBV7-9 with TRBJ2-1; D is ambiguous. V lost 3 bases and J 9 bases, leaving 12 bases between the germline ends. The CDR3 is made up of 13 amino acids. The germline CDR1 and CDR2 sequences are SEHNR and FQNEAQ (reference sequence). The CDR3 sequence is CASSFLAAGEQFF. CDR3 coding DNA: TGTGCCAGCAGCTTCTTGGCGGCTGGTGAGCAGTTCTTC. The whole variable domain, filled in from reference TRBV7-9 and TRBJ2-1, reads DTGVSQNPRHKITKRGQNVTFRCDPISEHNRLYWYRQTLGQGPEFLTYFQNEAQLEKSRLLSDRFSAERPKGSFSTLEIQRTEQGDSAMYLCASSFLAAGEQFFGPGTRLTVL.

The V gene is TRBV18, the J gene TRBJ1-1; 7 bases align to TRBD1. CDR1 and CDR2 (germline): KGHSH, LQKENI. V shed 6 bases and J 3 bases; nucleotides not matched to a gene: 7. The CDR3 loop spans 14 amino acids. CDR3 region: CASSRTGEDTEAFF. For the CDR3, the DNA is TGTGCCAGCTCCCGGACAGGAGAGGACACTGAAGCTTTCTTT.

This sequence joins TRBV10-3 and TRBJ2-1, with no clear D. This CDR3 is built from 15 residues. The germline CDR1 and CDR2 sequences are ENHRY and SYGVKD. V was shortened by 4 bases and J by 0 bases, with 10 bases between the two germline ends. The chain's CDR3 is CAISGQGNSYNEQFF. In DNA form, the CDR3 reads TGTGCCATCAGTGGACAAGGGAACTCCTACAATGAGCAGTTCTTC.

This chain connects TRBV6-5 to TRBJ1-2; no definite D call. CDR3 length: 13 amino acids. Trimming pared 8 bases from V and 0 bases from J, leaving 10 bases between. The germline gives CDR1 MNHEY, CDR2 SVGAGI. The CDR3 loop is CASLSVSNYGYTF. The CDR3 nucleotides read TGTGCCAGCCTCTCCGTTTCTAACTATGGCTACACCTTC.

The chain links TRBV30 to TRBJ1-2; a possible D gene is TRBD1 (5 bases). CDR3 length: 12 residues. CDR1 and CDR2 from the germline V gene are GTSNPN and SVGIG (reference sequence). V was pared by 5 bases and J by 4 bases, with 11 bases between. CDR3 residues: CAWDRGSYGYTF. The CDR3 bases are TGTGCCTGGGATAGGGGCAGCTATGGCTACACCTTC.

The V and J genes are TRBV6-5 and TRBJ1-5, with D tentatively TRBD1 (5 bases). The CDR3 sequence is 14 residues long. The germline V and J ends were trimmed by 4 bases and 3 bases, with 10 bases remaining between them. Germline V gene lookup returns CDR1 MNHEY and CDR2 SVGAGI. CDR3: CASSSDRSNQPQHF. The CDR3 DNA reads as TGTGCCAGCAGTTCTGACAGATCCAATCAGCCCCAGCATTTT.

V and J are TRBV9 and TRBJ2-2; D gene uncertain. This CDR3 is 12 amino acids long. V dropped 2 bases and J dropped 5 bases, with 4 bases sitting between them. Germline values: CDR1 SGDLS, CDR2 YYNGEE. CDR3 in DNA: TGTGCCAGCAGCGTCGGAACCGGGGAGCTGTTTTTT. Its translation is CASSVGTGELFF.

The chain couples TRBV28 to TRBJ2-7; D remains ambiguous. CDR3 length: 17 amino acids. Germline CDR1 is MDHEN and CDR2 is SYDVKM. The V end lost 6 bases, the J end lost 2 bases, and 23 bases lay between the germline ends. CDR3 region: CASRATLGQVMTYEQYF. The DNA for the CDR3 is TGTGCCAGCAGGGCCACTCTCGGGCAGGTAATGACCTACGAGCAGTACTTC.

The rearrangement uses TRBV4-3 and TRBJ2-5; TRBD1 matches 9 bases. The V and J ends lost 3 bases and 0 bases, in that order; junction bases with no gene match: 2. CDR3 length equals 15 residues. The germline gives CDR1 LGHNA, CDR2 YSLEER. The CDR3 sequence: CASSHGDRDQETQYF. CDR3 sequence (DNA): TGCGCCAGCAGCCATGGGGACAGGGACCAAGAGACCCAGTACTTC.